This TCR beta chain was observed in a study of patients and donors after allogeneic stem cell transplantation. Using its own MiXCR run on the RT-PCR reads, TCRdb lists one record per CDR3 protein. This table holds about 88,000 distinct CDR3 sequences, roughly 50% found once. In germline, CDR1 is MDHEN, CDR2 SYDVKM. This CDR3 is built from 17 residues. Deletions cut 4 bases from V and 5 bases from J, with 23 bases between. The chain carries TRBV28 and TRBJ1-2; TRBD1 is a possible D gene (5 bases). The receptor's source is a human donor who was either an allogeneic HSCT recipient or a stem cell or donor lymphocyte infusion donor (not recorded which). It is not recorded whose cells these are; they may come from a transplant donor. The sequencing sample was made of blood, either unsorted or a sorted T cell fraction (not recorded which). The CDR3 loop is CASSSGGQRDKPYGYTF. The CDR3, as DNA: TGTGCCAGCAGTTCGGGCGGACAAAGGGATAAACCTTATGGCTACACCTTC.